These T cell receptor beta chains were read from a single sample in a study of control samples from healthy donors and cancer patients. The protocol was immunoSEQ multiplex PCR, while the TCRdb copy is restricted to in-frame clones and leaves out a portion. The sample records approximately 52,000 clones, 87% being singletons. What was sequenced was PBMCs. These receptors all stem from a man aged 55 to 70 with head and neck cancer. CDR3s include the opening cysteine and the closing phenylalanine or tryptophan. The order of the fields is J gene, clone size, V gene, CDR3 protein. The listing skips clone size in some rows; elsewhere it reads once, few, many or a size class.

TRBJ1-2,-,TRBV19,CASSPWTENYGYTF
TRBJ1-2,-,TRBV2,CASSEVPGQGVYTF
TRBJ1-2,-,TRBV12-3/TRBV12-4,CASSLGQGYGYTF
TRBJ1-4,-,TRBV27,CASRPDSGYEKLFF
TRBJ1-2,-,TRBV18,CASSPRSYGYTF
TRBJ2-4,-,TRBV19,CASSTSPQQEPGNIQYF
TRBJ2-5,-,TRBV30,CAWSKGGQETQYF
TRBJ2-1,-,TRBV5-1,CASSLSVARRRLNEQFF
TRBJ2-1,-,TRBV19,CASRRLVGGREDEQFF
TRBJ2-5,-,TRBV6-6,CASSYGLAPGPETQYF
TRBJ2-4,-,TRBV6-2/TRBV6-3,CASSGLAGAGAKNIQYF
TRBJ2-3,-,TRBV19,CASSIVPLAGYTDTQYF
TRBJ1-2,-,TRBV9,CASSAGGTTYGYTF
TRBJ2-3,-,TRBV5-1,CASSLARGFDYPDTQYF
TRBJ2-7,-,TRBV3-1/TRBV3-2,CASSRGRGYEQYF
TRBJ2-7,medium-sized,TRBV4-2,CASSQDGQGIYEQYF
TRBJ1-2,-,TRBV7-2,CASSPSGEVYGYTF
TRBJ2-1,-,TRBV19,CASSIPPGQGSSGQFF
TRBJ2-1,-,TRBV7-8,CASSLAHGLAGFNEQFF
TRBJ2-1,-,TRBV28,CASSLFGTGSNEQFF
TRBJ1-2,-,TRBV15,CATSRAGGYGYTF
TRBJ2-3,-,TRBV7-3,CASSRVSGGNPDTQYF
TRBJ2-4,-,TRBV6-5,CASGSNIQYF
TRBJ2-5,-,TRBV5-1,CASSPTGGGETQYF
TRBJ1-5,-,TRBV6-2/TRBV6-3,CASSYSRTANSNQPQHF
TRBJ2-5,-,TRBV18,CASSPQGLSGYETQYF
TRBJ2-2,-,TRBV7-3,CARGRGKGRGPGELFF
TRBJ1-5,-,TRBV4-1,CASSQVGQGGQPQHF
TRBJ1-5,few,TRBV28,CATRGQSYSNQPQHF
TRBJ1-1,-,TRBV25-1,CASSLTGTGARTEAFF
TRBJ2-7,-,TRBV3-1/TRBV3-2,CASSPQDRGREEQYF
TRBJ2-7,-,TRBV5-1,CASSLGQGKDEQYF
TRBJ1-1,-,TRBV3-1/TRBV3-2,CASSRRTGTEAFF
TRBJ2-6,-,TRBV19,CASSLRERLYSGANVLTF
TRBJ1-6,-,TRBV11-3,CASSLGGNSPLHF
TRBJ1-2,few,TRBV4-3,CASSQDLGMGSYGYTF
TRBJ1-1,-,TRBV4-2,CASSKGTGGGTEAFF
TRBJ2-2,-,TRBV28,CASSFDTGELFF
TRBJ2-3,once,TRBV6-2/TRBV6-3,CASSYSLAGNWIDTQYF
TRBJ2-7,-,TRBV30,CAWTERDRDFYEQYF
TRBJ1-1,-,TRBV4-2,CASSQHLGGNTEAFF